This T cell receptor beta chain was sequenced in a study of cytomegalovirus exposure and HLA in healthy donors. Study observations and caveats: 164 TCR beta chains were listed as cytomegalovirus-associated.

The PCR was carried out with 60 Vbeta primers and 13 Jbeta primers. Study processing details: The count from a later analysis was 70 million to 85 million unique TCR beta chains, 9 million to 12 million of them shared. Produced via immunoSEQ multiplex PCR; TCRdb's table is partial and in-frame only. Clone size and the V and J calls come from that table; the DNA yielded D and trimming. There are some 120,000 clones in the sample; roughly 69% occur only once, and 7.5% to 9.5% lies in the top ten. CDR1 SGHTA and CDR2 FQGTGA come from the germline V gene. This CDR3 has 16 residues. V lost 2 bases to trimming and J lost 5 bases; unmatched junction nucleotides: 5. Concerning this clone: Its target is not known.

This receptor was taken from a woman aged 40 to 50 in good health and CMV-seropositive. Input material: PBMCs. The J gene is TRBJ2-3, the V gene TRBV7-3, with 12 positions matching TRBD2. CDR3 sequence (DNA): TGTGCCAGCAGCTTATCTAGCGGGAGGGCCGGAGATACGCAGTATTTT. It encodes CASSLSSGRAGDTQYF.